The 18 T cell receptor beta chains below were found in one sample sequenced in a study of blood T cell repertoires in COVID-19. Sequenced by immunoSEQ multiplex PCR; TCRdb stores in-frame clones only, minus some. The sample consists of around 380,000 clones, more than 75% of them appearing once. The material sequenced was PBMCs or T cells enriched from blood (not recorded which). The receptors shown here come from a man younger than 45 who had recovered from COVID-19.

The chain couples TRBV4-1 to TRBJ1-5; TRBD1 might be the D (5 bases). With 4 bases removed from V and 4 bases from J, the gap between germline ends came to 20 bases. This CDR3 region has 17 residues. CDR1 is MGHRA and CDR2 is YSYEKL in the germline V gene. The CDR3 region is CASSRNPLGVENQPQHF. The CDR3 DNA is TGCGCCAGCAGCCGCAACCCCTTAGGGGTGGAAAATCAGCCCCAGCATTTT.

A single count supports this clone. The rearrangement uses TRBV6-5 and TRBJ1-1, with D maybe TRBD1 (6 bases). Deletions cut 5 bases from V and 6 bases from J, with 16 bases between. Per germline, CDR1 MNHEY and CDR2 SVGAGI. The CDR3 sequence is 14 residues long. The CDR3 nucleotides are TGTGCCAGCAGTCCCCACCCGGGGGGCCCTGAAGCTTTCTTT. This translates into CASSPHPGGPEAFF.

J is TRBJ1-4 and V is TRBV5-1; D is perhaps TRBD1 (6 bases). The length of the CDR3 is 19 residues. Trimming cost V 1 base and J 0 bases, with 19 bases left between them. Germline V gene sequence: CDR1 SGHRS, CDR2 YFSETQ. The CDR3 nucleotides are TGCGCCAGCAGCTTGCCTGGGGGGGCCGGAATTTCAACTAATGAAAAACTGTTTTTT. Translating it yields CASSLPGGAGISTNEKLFF.

This clone was recorded only once. The chain uses TRBV5-1 and TRBJ1-4, with 12 bases identical to TRBD1. Germline CDR1 and CDR2: SGHRS and YFSETQ. With V trimmed by 3 bases and J by 7 bases, 4 bases remained unmatched. The CDR3 consists of 15 residues. DNA of the CDR3: TGCGCCAGCAGCTGGGGGACAGGGGGCCTTGAAAAACTGTTTTTT. Amino acid sequence: CASSWGTGGLEKLFF.

The V and J genes are TRBV10-3 and TRBJ2-2, with a tentative D call TRBD1 (6 bases). The germline CDR1 and CDR2 sequences are ENHRY and SYGVKD. Trimming stripped 11 bases from V and 7 bases from J, with 20 bases between. The length of the CDR3 is 14 residues. DNA of the CDR3: TGTGCCTGCTTGGGGGCTTTAAGACTCGGGGAGCTGTTTTTT. This translates into CACLGALRLGELFF.

The rearrangement joins TRBV12-3 or TRBV12-4 to TRBJ1-5; D is undetermined. V lost 6 bases and J lost 4, with 10 bases in between. The CDR3 covers 13 residues. The CDR3 reads CASRLSQNQPQHF. DNA of the CDR3: TGTGCCAGCAGGTTGTCACAGAATCAGCCCCAGCATTTT.

The rearrangement joins TRBV5-1 to TRBJ1-2; 8 nucleotides match TRBD1. The CDR3 runs 15 residues. V lost 0 bases and J lost 6; bases outside the gene matches: 7. CDR1 and CDR2 (germline): SGHRS, YFSETQ. DNA for the CDR3: TGCGCCAGCAGCTTGGGGACAGGGTGGGTCGATGGCTACACCTTC. Translated: CASSLGTGWVDGYTF.

The J gene is TRBJ1-3, the V gene TRBV19; the D is unclear. V was cut by 5 bases and J by 2 bases, with 13 bases left in between. The CDR3 spans 15 residues. Germline V gene sequence: CDR1 LNHDA, CDR2 SQIVND (reference sequence). The CDR3 reads CASSLGSLPGNTIYF. CDR3 in DNA: TGTGCCAGTAGTCTCGGGTCTCTCCCTGGAAACACCATATATTTT.

V usage is TRBV5-1 and J usage is TRBJ1-4, with a weak D call TRBD1 (5 bases). The CDR3 consists of 15 residues. Per the germline V gene, CDR1 is SGHRS and CDR2 is YFSETQ. V shed 0 bases and J shed 3 bases, with 9 bases lying between them. The CDR3 sequence is CASSLVWGSNEKLFF. CDR3 DNA: TGCGCCAGCAGCTTGGTGTGGGGCTCTAATGAAAAACTGTTTTTT.

This sequence joins TRBV5-1 and TRBJ2-2; D is possibly TRBD2 (6 bases). V was clipped by 0 bases and J by 5 bases, with 14 bases between them. Germline V gene sequence: CDR1 SGHRS, CDR2 YFSETQ. The CDR3 covers 16 residues. The CDR3 DNA reads TGCGCCAGCAGCTTGGGTGGAGGGCCTGGAACCGGGGAGCTGTTTTTT. This translates into CASSLGGGPGTGELFF.

The rearrangement joins TRBV7-3 to TRBJ2-1, with 7 positions matching TRBD1. The V gene's germline CDR1 is SGHTA and CDR2 FQGTGA. This CDR3 has 17 residues. J was trimmed by 9 bases and V by 2 bases; bases with no gene match: 16. The CDR3 bases are TGTGCCAGCAGCTTAGCCCCGGTAGACAGGGAAAAGGGTGAGCAGTTCTTC. Amino acid sequence: CASSLAPVDREKGEQFF.

This chain links TRBV7-8 with TRBJ2-1, with D possibly being TRBD2 (7 bases). This CDR3 region has 17 residues. Germline V gives CDR1 SGHVS, CDR2 FQNEAQ. The germline V and J ends were trimmed by 1 base and 7 bases, with 20 bases remaining between them. This CDR3 is CASSLGPRGALGNEQFF. CDR3 DNA sequence: TGTGCCAGCAGCTTAGGGCCCCGGGGGGCTTTGGGTAATGAGCAGTTCTTC.

This sequence joins TRBV5-1 and TRBJ2-3; D perhaps matches TRBD2 (6 bases). CDR1 is SGHRS, CDR2 YFSETQ, per germline. The CDR3 contains 15 residues. The V end was cut by 2 bases, the J end by 0 bases, with 10 bases between. The CDR3 coding sequence is TGCGCCAGCAGCTTCAGGGAGGCTAGCACAGATACGCAGTATTTT. Translated: CASSFREASTDTQYF.

This rearrangement joins TRBV6-5 to TRBJ1-1; 7 bases fit TRBD1. Germline V gene data show CDR1 as MNHEY and CDR2 as SVGAGI. The ends lost 0 bases at V and 6 bases at J; junction bases unmatched: 4. This CDR3 is 14 amino acids long. CDR3 coding DNA: TGTGCCAGCAGTTACTCGACCAGGGGGGCTGAAGCTTTCTTT. Translating it yields CASSYSTRGAEAFF.

The chain combines TRBV2 with TRBJ2-3; D perhaps matches TRBD2 (5 bases). Germline CDR1 and CDR2: SNHLY and FYNNEI. Trimming took 9 bases from V and 2 from J, leaving 15 bases between them. The CDR3 is made up of 14 amino acids. The CDR3 coding sequence is TGTGCCAGTATATACCGGGAAAACACAGATACGCAGTATTTT. It yields the protein CASIYRENTDTQYF. Complete variable domain (other parts from reference TRBV2 and TRBJ2-3): EPEVTQTPSHQVTQMGQEVILRCVPISNHLYFYWYRQILGQKVEFLVSFYNNEISEKSEIFDDQFSVERPDGSNFTLKIRSTKLEDSAMYFCASIYRENTDTQYFGPGTRLTVL.

This chain uses TRBV12-3 or TRBV12-4 with TRBJ2-1; 8 positions agree with TRBD2. The CDR3 spans 12 residues. V was pared by 6 bases and J by 12 bases, with 7 bases of the junction left unmatched. The CDR3 region is CASRISGEGQFF. The CDR3 DNA sequence: TGTGCCAGCAGGATTAGCGGGGAAGGGCAGTTCTTC.

This sequence joins TRBV7-9 and TRBJ2-7; a weak D match, TRBD1 (6 bases). V lost 0 bases to trimming and J lost 6 bases, with 6 bases between them. CDR1 and CDR2 (germline): SEHNR, FQNEAQ (reference sequence). There are 12 residues in the CDR3. The CDR3 sequence: CASSLAGGEQYF. The DNA of the CDR3 is TGTGCCAGCAGCTTAGCAGGGGGCGAGCAGTACTTC. Based on the CDR3 plus reference TRBV7-9 and TRBJ2-7, the full variable domain is DTGVSQNPRHKITKRGQNVTFRCDPISEHNRLYWYRQTLGQGPEFLTYFQNEAQLEKSRLLSDRFSAERPKGSFSTLEIQRTEQGDSAMYLCASSLAGGEQYFGPGTRLTVT.

J is TRBJ1-2 and V is TRBV4-1; a weak D match, TRBD1 (5 bases). Trimming removed 0 bases from V and 1 base from J, with 9 bases in between. CDR3 length: 15 amino acids. Germline CDR1 MGHRA, CDR2 YSYEKL. Written as DNA, the CDR3 is TGCGCCAGCAGCCAAGAGGCAGGGATTAACTATGGCTACACCTTC. Translated: CASSQEAGINYGYTF.